The rows below give T cell receptor beta chains drawn from one sample of a study of CD8 T cells in ankylosing spondylitis. TCRdb independently ran MiXCR on the 5' RACE reads; one entry per CDR3 protein. The sample gives 200,000 to 300,000 distinct CDR3 sequences, over 7% of which show up once; 4.8% is in the top ten. The sequenced sample was blood, either unsorted or a sorted T cell fraction (not recorded which). These receptors were collected from a female donor with ankylosing spondylitis or in good health (not recorded which). The CDR3 runs from the conserved cysteine through the conserved F or W. The D gene is left open where the match is weak. Some rows mark clone size as missing; the rest say once, few, many or name a class of expanded clone.

TRBV10-3,many,-,TRBJ2-2,CAISEIRGTGELFF,TGTGCCATCAGTGAGATCCGTGGCACCGGGGAGCTGTTTTTT
TRBV20-1,many,TRBD2,TRBJ2-2,CSARSSGRLTGELFF,TGCAGTGCTAGGTCCAGCGGGAGACTAACCGGGGAGCTGTTTTTT
TRBV7-2,many,-,TRBJ1-5,CASSLWGGDQPQHF,TGTGCCAGCAGCTTGTGGGGGGGGGATCAGCCCCAGCATTTT
TRBV12-3/TRBV12-4,many,TRBD2,TRBJ2-2,CASSPTSGITTGELFF,TGTGCCAGCAGTCCTACTAGCGGGATAACGACCGGGGAGCTGTTTTTT
TRBV20-1,many,-,TRBJ1-5,CSATGSWGNQPQHF,TGCAGTGCTACGGGGAGTTGGGGCAATCAGCCCCAGCATTTT
TRBV7-8,few,TRBD2,TRBJ2-1,CASTIFAGEGGNEQFF,TGTGCCAGCACAATCTTCGCGGGAGAGGGCGGGAATGAGCAGTTCTTC
TRBV29-1,many,TRBD2,TRBJ2-7,CSVETSGPHEQYF,TGCAGCGTTGAAACTAGCGGGCCCCACGAGCAGTACTTC
TRBV5-1,many,TRBD1,TRBJ1-1,CASSLAPGTGREAFF,TGCGCCAGCAGCTTGGCCCCGGGGACAGGAAGGGAGGCTTTCTTT
TRBV5-6,many,TRBD2,TRBJ2-1,CASSLVGLAVHNEQFF,TGTGCCAGCAGCTTGGTGGGACTAGCCGTCCACAATGAGCAGTTCTTC
TRBV9,many,-,TRBJ2-1,CASSVNPSRTRYNEQFF,TGTGCCAGCAGCGTAAACCCCTCGAGGACCCGTTACAATGAGCAGTTCTTC
TRBV3-1,-,-,TRBJ2-1,CASSPRRPRSSYNEQFF,TGTGCCAGCAGCCCTCGGAGGCCACGGAGCTCCTACAATGAGCAGTTCTTC
TRBV5-1,many,TRBD2,TRBJ2-7,CASSSTSGRYEQYF,TGCGCCAGCAGCTCGACTAGCGGGAGATACGAGCAGTACTTC
TRBV20-1,many,TRBD1,TRBJ1-1,CSARDQGARIEAFF,TGCAGTGCTAGAGATCAGGGGGCTCGGATTGAAGCTTTCTTT
TRBV15,many,-,TRBJ2-1,CATSRDGPYNEQFF,TGTGCCACCAGCAGGGACGGACCCTACAATGAGCAGTTCTTC
TRBV29-1,many,-,TRBJ2-1,CSVVKGDEQFF,TGCAGCGTTGTTAAGGGGGATGAGCAGTTCTTC
TRBV6-5,many,TRBD2,TRBJ2-1,CASSYASSGYNEQFF,TGTGCCAGCAGTTACGCGTCTAGCGGGTACAATGAGCAGTTCTTC
TRBV12-3/TRBV12-4,many,TRBD1,TRBJ2-2,CASNPGRGGMSDTGELFF,TGTGCCAGCAACCCTGGGAGAGGGGGCATGAGTGACACCGGGGAGCTGTTTTTT
TRBV6-2/TRBV6-3,-,TRBD1,TRBJ2-2,CASSYRQGATGELFF,TGTGCCAGCAGTTATCGGCAGGGGGCCACCGGGGAGCTGTTTTTT
TRBV6-1,many,-,TRBJ2-1,CASRKGREAYNEQFF,TGTGCCAGCAGAAAGGGGCGGGAAGCCTACAATGAGCAGTTCTTC
TRBV7-9,many,-,TRBJ2-2,CASSSTVNTGELFF,TGTGCCAGCAGCTCGACAGTGAACACCGGGGAGCTGTTTTTT
TRBV7-8,many,-,TRBJ1-5,CASSLVSQPQHF,TGTGCCAGCAGCTTAGTGTCCCAGCCCCAGCATTTT
TRBV5-1,many,-,TRBJ2-1,CASSLGSPAYNEQFF,TGCGCCAGCAGCTTGGGCTCTCCGGCTTACAATGAGCAGTTCTTC
TRBV28,many,-,TRBJ2-2,CASRPRGTGELFF,TGTGCCAGCAGACCCAGAGGGACCGGGGAGCTGTTTTTT
TRBV12-3/TRBV12-4,many,TRBD2,TRBJ2-5,CASSRGLAEKQETQYF,TGTGCCAGCAGCCGGGGACTAGCGGAGAAACAAGAGACCCAGTACTTC
TRBV29-1,-,-,TRBJ1-3,CSAEDWGGNTIYF,TGCAGCGCTGAAGATTGGGGTGGAAACACCATATATTTT
TRBV7-9,few,TRBD2,TRBJ2-2,CASSLRTSGGGELFF,TGTGCCAGCAGCTTGAGGACTAGCGGCGGCGGGGAGCTGTTTTTT
TRBV12-3/TRBV12-4,-,-,TRBJ1-1,CASSFTFGGSTEAFF,TGTGCCAGCAGTTTCACTTTTGGGGGGAGCACTGAAGCTTTCTTT
TRBV30,many,TRBD1,TRBJ1-2,CALIRDRDNYGYTF,TGTGCCCTCATCCGGGACAGAGATAACTATGGCTACACCTTC
TRBV5-1,many,-,TRBJ2-1,CASSATTSNNEQFF,TGCGCCAGCAGCGCCACGACTAGTAACAATGAGCAGTTCTTC
TRBV20-1,many,-,TRBJ1-5,CSAREGFSNQPQHF,TGCAGTGCTAGGGAAGGGTTTAGCAATCAGCCCCAGCATTTT
TRBV7-9,many,-,TRBJ2-5,CASSEGEETQYF,TGTGCCAGCAGCGAGGGGGAGGAGACCCAGTACTTC
TRBV14,-,-,TRBJ2-7,CASSQGRRGLDEQYF,TGTGCCAGCAGCCAAGGGCGCCGGGGGTTGGACGAGCAGTACTTC
TRBV20-1,many,-,TRBJ1-5,CGGSSNQPQHF,TGCGGGGGGAGTAGCAATCAGCCCCAGCATTTT